This T cell receptor beta chain was recorded in a study of T-cell memory formation after mild COVID-19. Findings of the study overall: The finding that pre-infection memory included some responding clones suggested that cross-reactive memory joined. The main location of contracting CD4+ clones was CM and EM, and that of contracting CD8+ clones was EMRA.

Concerning this clonotype itself: Antigen unknown.

MiXCR, run by TCRdb on the 5' RACE reads, gives a single entry per CDR3 protein. The sample has fewer than 300,000 distinct CDR3 sequences, roughly 17% seen once. Per germline, CDR1 DFQATT and CDR2 SNEGSKA (reference sequence). CDR3 length: 15 residues. V gave up 3 bases and J gave up 4 bases, with 16 bases separating them. Sequenced sample: PBMCs or a T cell subset sorted from them (not recorded which). The chain links TRBV20-1 to TRBJ1-3; D remains unclear. This clonotype was sampled from a man between 18 and 35 years old who had mild COVID-19 (a few samples of this study predate the infection). Cell type and time point are not known. In DNA form, the CDR3 reads TGCAGTGCTAGGTCGGGTTTGGGAAAGGGAAACACCATATATTTT. Amino acids: CSARSGLGKGNTIYF.